The rows below give T cell receptor beta chains drawn from one sample of a study of CD8 T cells in ankylosing spondylitis. MiXCR, applied by TCRdb to the 5' RACE reads, yields one record per CDR3 protein. The sample lists roughly 150,000 distinct CDR3 sequences; approximately 9.9% were seen once. Sequenced material: blood, either unsorted or a sorted T cell fraction (not recorded which). Source of these receptors: a female donor with ankylosing spondylitis or in good health (not recorded which). The CDR3 runs from the conserved cysteine through the conserved F or W. D genes are given only for firm matches. For some rows the clone size is stated as once, few or many, or as a class when expanded; others skip it.

D | size | J | V | CDR3 | DNA
- | - | TRBJ1-2 | TRBV7-9 | CASSLSGSGYGYTF | TGTGCCAGCAGCTTATCAGGGTCCGGCTATGGCTACACCTTC
- | - | TRBJ1-2 | TRBV12-3/TRBV12-4 | CASSSGDVYGYTF | TGTGCCAGCAGTTCCGGGGACGTCTATGGCTACACCTTC
- | few | TRBJ1-1 | TRBV7-9 | CASSLEARRGQTEAFF | TGTGCCAGCAGCTTAGAGGCGAGGAGGGGTCAAACTGAAGCTTTCTTT
- | many | TRBJ2-5 | TRBV7-8 | CASSLPPRGEETQYF | TGTGCCAGCAGCTTACCCCCTAGAGGAGAGGAGACCCAGTACTTC
- | - | TRBJ2-7 | TRBV28 | CASSPSGEYEQYF | TGTGCCAGCAGCCCTTCGGGGGAGTACGAGCAGTACTTC
- | - | TRBJ1-1 | TRBV6-1 | CASRGFGRNTEAFF | TGTGCCAGCAGAGGCTTTGGGAGGAACACTGAAGCTTTCTTT
- | many | TRBJ2-2 | TRBV10-3 | CAISDRDNEDGELFF | TGTGCCATCAGTGATAGGGACAATGAGGACGGGGAGCTGTTTTTT
- | many | TRBJ2-1 | TRBV7-9 | CASRGRSVTLANEQFF | TGTGCCAGCAGGGGCCGGTCCGTCACCCTTGCTAATGAGCAGTTCTTC
TRBD1 | - | TRBJ1-1 | TRBV15 | CATSRPTGGKNTEAFF | TGTGCCACCAGCAGACCAACAGGGGGGAAAAACACTGAAGCTTTCTTT
TRBD1 | many | TRBJ2-7 | TRBV7-9 | CASSSGGQAVYEQYF | TGTGCCAGCAGCTCTGGGGGACAGGCGGTCTACGAGCAGTACTTC
- | many | TRBJ1-4 | TRBV7-9 | CASSPPGSEKLFF | TGTGCCAGCAGCCCCCCGGGGAGTGAAAAACTGTTTTTT
- | few | TRBJ2-1 | TRBV4-1 | CASSQTPGTSNNEQFF | TGCGCCAGCAGCCAGACCCCCGGGACCTCAAACAATGAGCAGTTCTTC
- | - | TRBJ1-1 | TRBV27 | CASSLWVGSDAFF | TGTGCCAGCAGTTTATGGGTGGGGTCGGATGCTTTCTTT
TRBD2 | few | TRBJ2-7 | TRBV10-3 | CAISESLAGEYEQYF | TGTGCCATCAGTGAGTCGCTAGCGGGAGAATACGAGCAGTACTTC
- | few | TRBJ2-7 | TRBV6-2/TRBV6-3 | CASSYGFPYEQYF | TGTGCCAGCAGTTATGGCTTTCCCTACGAGCAGTACTTC
- | few | TRBJ2-3 | TRBV7-2 | CASSLEEAVTDTQYF | TGTGCCAGCAGCTTAGAAGAAGCGGTCACAGATACGCAGTATTTT
- | many | TRBJ1-1 | TRBV9 | CASSVMMDTEAFF | TGTGCCAGCAGCGTGATGATGGACACTGAAGCTTTCTTT
- | - | TRBJ2-7 | TRBV18 | CASSPGPPEAYEQYF | TGTGCCAGCTCGCCCGGGCCTCCCGAGGCTTACGAGCAGTACTTC
- | - | TRBJ2-1 | TRBV15 | CATGGEDSLNEQFF | TGTGCCACCGGCGGGGAAGATAGCCTCAATGAGCAGTTCTTC
- | many | TRBJ2-5 | TRBV6-2/TRBV6-3 | CASRLGGPQETQYF | TGTGCCAGCCGTCTCGGGGGACCTCAAGAGACCCAGTACTTC
- | many | TRBJ1-4 | TRBV7-8 | CASSPRPALFGEKLFF | TGTGCCAGCAGCCCCCGGCCGGCCCTCTTTGGGGAAAAACTGTTTTTT
TRBD1 | few | TRBJ2-1 | TRBV6-2/TRBV6-3 | CASSRDRDFYNEQFF | TGTGCCAGCAGCCGAGACAGGGATTTCTACAATGAGCAGTTCTTC
- | few | TRBJ2-3 | TRBV30 | CAWSVGTDTQYF | TGTGCCTGGAGCGTCGGCACAGATACGCAGTATTTT
TRBD1 | - | TRBJ2-3 | TRBV11-3 | CASGVGGPHTDTQYF | TGTGCCAGCGGGGTAGGGGGCCCCCACACAGATACGCAGTATTTT
TRBD1 | many | TRBJ2-7 | TRBV12-3/TRBV12-4 | CASSFGTPGGNEQYF | TGTGCCAGCAGTTTCGGCACGCCAGGGGGAAACGAGCAGTACTTC
- | few | TRBJ2-3 | TRBV7-6 | CASSLSDGSPPDTQYF | TGTGCCAGCAGCTTATCGGACGGCTCTCCCCCAGATACGCAGTATTTT
TRBD2 | - | TRBJ2-1 | TRBV5-8 | CASSQPSSGSLNEQFF | TGTGCCAGCAGCCAACCGTCTAGCGGGAGCTTGAATGAGCAGTTCTTC
TRBD2 | few | TRBJ2-1 | TRBV10-1 | CASSERHRTSGAYNEQFF | TGCGCCAGCAGTGAGAGGCACCGGACTAGCGGGGCCTACAATGAGCAGTTCTTC
- | few | TRBJ1-1 | TRBV6-5 | CASSYVWGNTEAFF | TGTGCCAGCAGTTACGTGTGGGGGAACACTGAAGCTTTCTTT
- | - | TRBJ2-4 | TRBV27 | CALKGAGNIQYF | TGTGCCTTAAAAGGGGCAGGTAACATTCAGTACTTC
- | many | TRBJ1-2 | TRBV4-3 | CASSQDHPGPNYGYTF | TGCGCCAGCAGCCAAGACCATCCCGGGCCTAACTATGGCTACACCTTC
- | - | TRBJ1-4 | TRBV6-1 | CASSARDNHEKLFF | TGTGCCAGCTCCGCCCGGGACAATCATGAAAAACTGTTTTTT
TRBD2 | few | TRBJ2-2 | TRBV12-3/TRBV12-4 | CASVPLAGVNTGELFF | TGTGCCAGCGTCCCACTAGCGGGAGTCAACACCGGGGAGCTGTTTTTT
- | many | TRBJ2-1 | TRBV12-3/TRBV12-4 | CASSLVAGPRDEQFF | TGTGCCAGCAGTTTAGTGGCCGGACCTAGGGATGAGCAGTTCTTC
- | few | TRBJ2-1 | TRBV12-3/TRBV12-4 | CASSFGTPGYNEQFF | TGTGCCAGCAGTTTCGGGACGCCGGGGTACAATGAGCAGTTCTTC
- | - | TRBJ2-5 | TRBV3-1 | CASSRELRLRETQYF | TGTGCCAGCAGCCGAGAGTTACGTTTGAGAGAGACCCAGTACTTC
TRBD2 | many | TRBJ2-1 | TRBV6-4 | CASSDSTSPHNEQFF | TGTGCCAGCAGTGACTCGACTAGCCCCCACAATGAGCAGTTCTTC
- | few | TRBJ2-3 | TRBV5-6 | CASSLNSPDTQYF | TGTGCCAGCAGCTTGAACTCTCCAGATACGCAGTATTTT
- | few | TRBJ2-1 | TRBV28 | CASSLFLSGSYNEQFF | TGTGCCAGCAGTTTGTTTCTTAGCGGCTCCTACAATGAGCAGTTCTTC
TRBD1 | many | TRBJ2-7 | TRBV3-1 | CASSSPGQDSYEQYF | TGTGCCAGCAGCTCACCGGGACAGGACTCCTACGAGCAGTACTTC
TRBD1 | - | TRBJ1-2 | TRBV27 | CAAGTGPNYGYTF | TGTGCCGCAGGGACAGGACCAAACTATGGCTACACCTTC
- | few | TRBJ2-7 | TRBV9 | CASSPSDSYEQYF | TGTGCCAGCAGCCCTAGCGACTCCTACGAGCAGTACTTC
- | - | TRBJ2-7 | TRBV5-1 | CASSWGGMDYEQYF | TGCGCCAGCAGTTGGGGCGGGATGGACTACGAGCAGTACTTC
TRBD2 | - | TRBJ2-1 | TRBV27 | CASILSGGYGEQFF | TGTGCCAGCATCTTGTCGGGAGGATATGGTGAGCAGTTCTTC
TRBD1 | - | TRBJ1-1 | TRBV12-3/TRBV12-4 | CASRVLQGANTEAFF | TGTGCCAGCAGAGTATTACAGGGGGCGAACACTGAAGCTTTCTTT
- | - | TRBJ1-6 | TRBV9 | CASSVAWGSPLHF | TGTGCCAGCAGCGTAGCCTGGGGTTCACCCCTCCACTTT
- | many | TRBJ1-1 | TRBV7-9 | CASSAYRAPTEAFF | TGTGCCAGCAGCGCCTACAGGGCCCCCACTGAAGCTTTCTTT
- | few | TRBJ2-1 | TRBV11-2 | CASSLVGDPEHNEQFF | TGTGCCAGCAGCTTAGTGGGGGACCCCGAGCATAATGAGCAGTTCTTC
- | - | TRBJ2-1 | TRBV7-9 | CASSLVVGWIAGQFF | TGTGCCAGCAGCTTAGTAGTGGGATGGATTGCTGGGCAGTTCTTC
- | many | TRBJ1-1 | TRBV19 | CASSLGQSTEAFF | TGTGCCAGTAGTCTAGGACAGTCCACTGAAGCTTTCTTT
- | - | TRBJ2-7 | TRBV5-1 | CASRLGEEQYF | TGCGCCAGCAGATTAGGGGAGGAGCAGTACTTC
- | many | TRBJ1-2 | TRBV6-1 | CASSEPPYGYTF | TGTGCCAGCAGTGAACCCCCGTATGGCTACACCTTC